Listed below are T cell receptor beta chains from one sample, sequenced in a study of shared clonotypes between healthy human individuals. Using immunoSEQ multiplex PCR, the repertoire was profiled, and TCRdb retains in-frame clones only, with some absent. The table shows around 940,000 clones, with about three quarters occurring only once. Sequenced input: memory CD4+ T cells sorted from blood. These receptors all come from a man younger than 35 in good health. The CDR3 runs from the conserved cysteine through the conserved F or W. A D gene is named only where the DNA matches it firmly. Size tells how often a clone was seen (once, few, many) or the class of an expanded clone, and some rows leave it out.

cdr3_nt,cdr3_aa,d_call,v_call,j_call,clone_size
TGTGCCAGCAGTTTAGGGGGGAACACTGAAGCTTTCTTT,CASSLGGNTEAFF,NA,TRBV28,TRBJ1-1,NA
TGTGCCAGCAGGGCAGGAGGCTATGGCTACACCTTC,CASRAGGYGYTF,NA,TRBV2,TRBJ1-2,NA
TGTGCCAGCAGTGTAGGGGCGGGGACCATACAAGAGACCCAGTACTTC,CASSVGAGTIQETQYF,NA,TRBV2,TRBJ2-5,NA
TGCGCCAGCAGCCCCCGAACGGGGTCCGGGGAGCTGTTTTTT,CASSPRTGSGELFF,NA,TRBV5-1,TRBJ2-2,many
TGCGCCAGCAGCCTCTTTTCAATAAATGAGCAGTTCTTC,CASSLFSINEQFF,NA,TRBV5-1,TRBJ2-1,once
TGTGCCAGCAGTCGGACAGCAACTAATGAAAAACTGTTTTTT,CASSRTATNEKLFF,NA,TRBV2,TRBJ1-4,once
TGTGCCATCAGTGATGGTGGGCCCTCCTACAATGAGCAGTTCTTC,CAISDGGPSYNEQFF,NA,TRBV10-3,TRBJ2-1,NA
TGTGCCAGCGGGGACAGCCCCGGGGCCCAGTACTTC,CASGDSPGAQYF,TRBD1,TRBV7-9,TRBJ2-5,NA
TGTGCCAGCAGTGAAGGGTACAGGGTCGACGAGCAGTACTTC,CASSEGYRVDEQYF,NA,TRBV6-1,TRBJ2-7,NA
TGTGCCAGCTGCGCCGGGACAGGGGGCCACAATCAGCCCCAGCATTTT,CASCAGTGGHNQPQHF,TRBD1,TRBV7-8,TRBJ1-5,NA
TGTGCCAGCAGAAGGACAGGACAGTACGAGCAGTACTTC,CASRRTGQYEQYF,TRBD1,TRBV2,TRBJ2-7,NA
TGTGCCAGCAGGAGGGGCCCCGAAGGAAACACCATATATTTT,CASRRGPEGNTIYF,NA,TRBV9,TRBJ1-3,once
TGCGCCAGCAGCCAGGGTAGCGGGAGGGCCGAGGGGGACATTCAGTACTTC,CASSQGSGRAEGDIQYF,TRBD2,TRBV4-3,TRBJ2-4,NA
TGTGCCAGCAGTTACTGGGGGAGCGGGGCTCAAGAGACCCAGTACTTC,CASSYWGSGAQETQYF,TRBD2,TRBV6-6,TRBJ2-5,NA
TGTGCCAGCAGCGTGGACGGCCGCGGTTTGGATACGCAGTATTTT,CASSVDGRGLDTQYF,NA,TRBV11-2,TRBJ2-3,NA
TGCGCCAGCAGCCAAGACTACGGGACGGTTTATGAAAAACTGTTTTTT,CASSQDYGTVYEKLFF,NA,TRBV4-3,TRBJ1-4,NA
TGTGCCAGCATTAAAGGGTACGGCTACGAGCAGTACTTC,CASIKGYGYEQYF,NA,TRBV2,TRBJ2-7,NA
TGTGCCAGCATACAGGGGAGTCAAGATTCACCCCTCCACTTT,CASIQGSQDSPLHF,TRBD1,TRBV28,TRBJ1-6,NA
TGCGCCAGCAGTGAGTACAGGGTGAAATCACCCCTCCACTTT,CASSEYRVKSPLHF,NA,TRBV10-2,TRBJ1-6,NA
TGCGCCAGCAGCTTGACAGCCGGGATGTACGAGCAGTACTTC,CASSLTAGMYEQYF,NA,TRBV5-1,TRBJ2-7,NA
TGTGCCAGCAGCTTGCGGGGTACAGATCAGCCCCAGCATTTT,CASSLRGTDQPQHF,NA,TRBV5-4,TRBJ1-5,NA
TGCGCCAGCAGCTTGGAACCTGTTAACTATGGCTACACCTTC,CASSLEPVNYGYTF,NA,TRBV5-1,TRBJ1-2,NA
TGCGCCAGCAGCTTAGGACTAGGCACAGATACGCAGTATTTT,CASSLGLGTDTQYF,TRBD2,TRBV5-1,TRBJ2-3,NA
TGTGCCAGCAGCAGTACAGGGGGCTTCTACTCTGGAAACACCATATATTTT,CASSSTGGFYSGNTIYF,TRBD1,TRBV5-8,TRBJ1-3,NA
TGCGCCAGCAGCTTGGAGGGGGCAACTAATGAAAAACTGTTTTTT,CASSLEGATNEKLFF,NA,TRBV5-1,TRBJ1-4,NA
TGCGCCAGCAGCCTCCAGACGGAGACAGATACGCAGTATTTT,CASSLQTETDTQYF,NA,TRBV5-1,TRBJ2-3,NA
TGTGCCAGCAGGGACGGACGCTACGAGCAGTACTTC,CASRDGRYEQYF,NA,TRBV28,TRBJ2-7,NA
TGCGCCAGCAGCCAACAGGATGGACTAGCCAAAAACATTCAGTACTTC,CASSQQDGLAKNIQYF,NA,TRBV5-1,TRBJ2-4,NA